This T cell receptor beta chain was identified during a study of shared clonotypes between healthy human individuals. As for the study in general: The study used three CD4 naive, three CD4 memory, two CD8 naive and one CD8 memory plate per donor. Broader study findings: Non-shared clonotypes were found to have lower generation probabilities than the clonotypes that were shared by all four of the sorted-subset donors.

Concerning this clone: Its antigen is not known.

Sorted subsets were amplified in replicate PCRs using 200 to 250 ng DNA, about 30,000 T cell genomes. Repertoires were generated with immunoSEQ multiplex PCR, while TCRdb's copy carries only in-frame clones and drops some. The sample consists of 1,500,000 or so clones, 98% to 99% of them appearing once. Subsets obtained from CD4+ cells comprised CD45RA+ naive and CD45RA-negative memory cells. The germline gives CDR1 SGHNT, CDR2 YYREEE (reference sequence). The CDR3 extends over 15 amino acids. V was clipped by 4 bases and J by 8 bases, with 21 bases between them. The sequence was collected from a man aged 25-45 years in good health. The material sequenced was naive CD4+ T cells sorted from blood. Subset meaning: CD45RA+ positively selected. The chain carries TRBV5-4 and TRBJ1-2, with D perhaps matching TRBD1 (6 bases). The CDR3 region has the DNA TGTGCCAGCAGCACCCCCGACAGGCCCGTAAGGGGCTACACCTTC. It yields the protein CASSTPDRPVRGYTF.